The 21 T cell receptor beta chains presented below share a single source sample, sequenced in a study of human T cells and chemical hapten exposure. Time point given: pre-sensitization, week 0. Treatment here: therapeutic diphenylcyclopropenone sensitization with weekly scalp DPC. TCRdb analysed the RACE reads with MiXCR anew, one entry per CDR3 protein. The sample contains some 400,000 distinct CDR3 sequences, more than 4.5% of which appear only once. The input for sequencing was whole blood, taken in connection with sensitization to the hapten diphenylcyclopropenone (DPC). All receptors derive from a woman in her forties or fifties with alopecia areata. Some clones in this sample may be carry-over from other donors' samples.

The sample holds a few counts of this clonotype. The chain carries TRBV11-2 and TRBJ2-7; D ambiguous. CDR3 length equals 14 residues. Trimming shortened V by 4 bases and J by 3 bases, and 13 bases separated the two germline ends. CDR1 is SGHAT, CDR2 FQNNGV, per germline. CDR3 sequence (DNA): TGTGCCAGCAGCTGGACCGCGGTCGGCTACGAGCAGTACTTC. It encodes CASSWTAVGYEQYF. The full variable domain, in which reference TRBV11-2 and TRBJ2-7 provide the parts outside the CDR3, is EAGVAQSPRYKIIEKRQSVAFWCNPISGHATLYWYQQILGQGPKLLIQFQNNGVVDDSQLPKDRFSAERLKGVDSTLKIQPAKLEDSAVYLCASSWTAVGYEQYFGPGTRLTVT.

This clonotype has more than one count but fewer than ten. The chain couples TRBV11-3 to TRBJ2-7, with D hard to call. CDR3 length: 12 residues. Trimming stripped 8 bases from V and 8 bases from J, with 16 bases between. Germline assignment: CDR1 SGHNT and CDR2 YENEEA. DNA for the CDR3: TGTGCCAGCTCTCCGCTCGCCCTCAAGCAGTACTTC. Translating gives CASSPLALKQYF.

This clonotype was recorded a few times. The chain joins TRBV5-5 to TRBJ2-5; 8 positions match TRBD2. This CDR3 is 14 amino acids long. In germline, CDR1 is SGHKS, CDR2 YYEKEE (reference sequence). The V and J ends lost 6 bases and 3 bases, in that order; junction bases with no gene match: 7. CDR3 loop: CASTRAGAEETQYF. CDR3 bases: TGTGCCAGCACACGAGCGGGAGCGGAAGAGACCCAGTACTTC.

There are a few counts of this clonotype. The CDR3 spells CASSSQGSGRGETQYF. Here the CDR3 DNA reads TGTGCCAGCAGCTCGCAGGGTAGCGGGAGGGGGGAGACCCAGTACTTC. The genes are TRBV7-2 and TRBJ2-5, with TRBD2 matching over 11 bases. Germline CDR1 and CDR2: SGHTA and FQGNSA. This CDR3 has 16 residues. Trimming cost V 4 bases and J 5 bases; bases outside gene matches: 9.

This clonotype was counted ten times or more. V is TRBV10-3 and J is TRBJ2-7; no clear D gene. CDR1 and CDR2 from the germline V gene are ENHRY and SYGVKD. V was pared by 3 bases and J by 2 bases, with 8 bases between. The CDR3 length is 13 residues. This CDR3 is CAISDRTTYEQYF. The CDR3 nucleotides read TGTGCCATCAGTGACAGAACAACCTACGAGCAGTACTTC.

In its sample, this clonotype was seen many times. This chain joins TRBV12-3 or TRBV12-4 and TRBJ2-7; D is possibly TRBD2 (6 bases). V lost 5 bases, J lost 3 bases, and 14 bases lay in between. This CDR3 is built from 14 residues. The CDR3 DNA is TGTGCCAGCAGTCTCGGGGGTTCCGACTACGAGCAGTACTTC. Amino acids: CASSLGGSDYEQYF.

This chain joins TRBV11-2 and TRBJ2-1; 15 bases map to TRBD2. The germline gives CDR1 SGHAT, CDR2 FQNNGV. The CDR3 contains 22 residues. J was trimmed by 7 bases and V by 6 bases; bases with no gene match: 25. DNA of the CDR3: TGTGCCAGCAGACAAAAGGGGACTCCGGGACTAGCGGGAGGCTCCGTCGGTAATGAGCAGTTCTTC. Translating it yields CASRQKGTPGLAGGSVGNEQFF.

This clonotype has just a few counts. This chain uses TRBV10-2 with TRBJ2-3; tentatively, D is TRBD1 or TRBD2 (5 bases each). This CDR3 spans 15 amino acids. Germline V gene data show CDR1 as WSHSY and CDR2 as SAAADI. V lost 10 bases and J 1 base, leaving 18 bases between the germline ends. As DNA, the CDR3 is TGCGCCACCGCCGAGGGGCCCACCCGCACAGATACGCAGTATTTT. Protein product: CATAEGPTRTDTQYF.

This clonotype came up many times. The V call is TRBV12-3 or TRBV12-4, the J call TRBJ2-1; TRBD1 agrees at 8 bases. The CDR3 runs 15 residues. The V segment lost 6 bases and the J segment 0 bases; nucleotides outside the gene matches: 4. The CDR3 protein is CASSIGQGSYNEQFF. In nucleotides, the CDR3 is TGTGCCAGCAGCATCGGACAGGGCTCCTACAATGAGCAGTTCTTC.

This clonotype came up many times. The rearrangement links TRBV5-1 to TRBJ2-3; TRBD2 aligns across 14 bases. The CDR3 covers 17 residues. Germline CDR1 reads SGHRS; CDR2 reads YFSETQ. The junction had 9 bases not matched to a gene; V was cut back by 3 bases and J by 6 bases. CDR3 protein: CASSSRLAGGPTDTQYF. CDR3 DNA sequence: TGCGCCAGCAGCTCCCGACTAGCGGGAGGGCCTACGGATACGCAGTATTTT.

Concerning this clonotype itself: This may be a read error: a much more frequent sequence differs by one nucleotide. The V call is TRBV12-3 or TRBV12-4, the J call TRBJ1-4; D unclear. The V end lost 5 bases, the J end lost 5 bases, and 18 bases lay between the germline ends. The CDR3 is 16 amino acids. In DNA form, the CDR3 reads TGTGCCAGCAGTCCCCTCCTGGCAGAGAACAATGAAAAACTGTTTTTT. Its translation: CASSPLLAENNEKLFF.

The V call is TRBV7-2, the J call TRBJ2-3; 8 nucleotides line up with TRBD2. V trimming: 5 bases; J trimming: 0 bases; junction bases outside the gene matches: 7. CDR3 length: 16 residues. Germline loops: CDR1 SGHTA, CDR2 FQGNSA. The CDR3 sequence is CASSRSGISSTDTQYF. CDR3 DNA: TGTGCCAGCAGCCGTAGCGGGATATCTAGCACAGATACGCAGTATTTT.

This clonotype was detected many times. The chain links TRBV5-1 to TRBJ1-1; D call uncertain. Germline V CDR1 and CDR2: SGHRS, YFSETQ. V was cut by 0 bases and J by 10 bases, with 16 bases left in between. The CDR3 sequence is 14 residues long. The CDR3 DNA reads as TGCGCCAGCAGCTTGGATCTACAGACCCCTGGAGCTTTCTTT. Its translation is CASSLDLQTPGAFF.

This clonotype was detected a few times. The DNA of the CDR3 is TGCGCCAGCAGCCCTGCCCCTAGCGCCAGCAATGAGCAGTTCTTC. Its translation: CASSPAPSASNEQFF. The chain employs TRBV5-1 and TRBJ2-1; weak D call: TRBD2 (6 bases). Germline V gene sequence: CDR1 SGHRS, CDR2 YFSETQ. This CDR3 is built from 15 residues. The V end was cut by 4 bases, the J end by 6 bases, with 17 bases between.

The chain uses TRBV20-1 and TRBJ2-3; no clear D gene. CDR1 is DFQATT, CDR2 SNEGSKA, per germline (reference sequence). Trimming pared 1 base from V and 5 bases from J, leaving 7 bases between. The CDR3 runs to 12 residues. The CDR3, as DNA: TGCAGTGCTAGAGGACCTGGAGATACGCAGTATTTT. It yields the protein CSARGPGDTQYF.

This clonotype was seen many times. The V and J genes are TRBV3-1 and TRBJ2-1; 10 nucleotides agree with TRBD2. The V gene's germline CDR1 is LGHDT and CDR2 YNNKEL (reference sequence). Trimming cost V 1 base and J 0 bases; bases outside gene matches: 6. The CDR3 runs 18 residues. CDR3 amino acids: CASSQAPAGGSSYNEQFF. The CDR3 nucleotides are TGTGCCAGCAGCCAAGCCCCAGCGGGAGGGAGCTCCTACAATGAGCAGTTCTTC.

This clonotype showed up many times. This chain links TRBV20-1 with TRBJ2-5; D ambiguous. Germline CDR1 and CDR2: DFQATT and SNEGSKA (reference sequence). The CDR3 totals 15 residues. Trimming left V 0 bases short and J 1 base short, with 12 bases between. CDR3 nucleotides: TGCAGTGCTAGAGATACTTCGCGACTCCAAGAGACCCAGTACTTC. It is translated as CSARDTSRLQETQYF.

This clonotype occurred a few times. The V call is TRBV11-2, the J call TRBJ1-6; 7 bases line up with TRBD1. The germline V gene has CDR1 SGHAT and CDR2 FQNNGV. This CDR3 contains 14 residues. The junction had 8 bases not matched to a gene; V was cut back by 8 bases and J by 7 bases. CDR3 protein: CASSYRGRNSPLHF. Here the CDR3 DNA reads TGTGCCAGCTCCTACAGGGGCCGGAATTCACCCCTCCACTTT.

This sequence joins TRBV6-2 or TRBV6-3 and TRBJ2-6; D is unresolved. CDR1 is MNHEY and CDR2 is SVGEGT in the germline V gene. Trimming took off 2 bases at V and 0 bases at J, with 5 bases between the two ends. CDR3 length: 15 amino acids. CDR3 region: CASSYRTSGANVLTF. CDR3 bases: TGTGCCAGCAGTTACCGGACCTCTGGGGCCAACGTCCTGACTTTC.

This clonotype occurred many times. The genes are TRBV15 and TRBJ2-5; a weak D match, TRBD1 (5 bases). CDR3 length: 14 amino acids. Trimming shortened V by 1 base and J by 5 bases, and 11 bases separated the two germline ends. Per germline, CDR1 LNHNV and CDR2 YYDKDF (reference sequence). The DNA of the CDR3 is TGTGCCACCAGCAGAGTACTACCAGGGGAGACCCAGTACTTC. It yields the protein CATSRVLPGETQYF.

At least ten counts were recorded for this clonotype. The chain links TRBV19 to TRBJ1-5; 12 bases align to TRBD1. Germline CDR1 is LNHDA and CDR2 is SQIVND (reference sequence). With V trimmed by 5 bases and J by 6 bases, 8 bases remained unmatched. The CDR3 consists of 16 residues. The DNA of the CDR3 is TGTGCCAGTAGTCCCCGGGGACAGGGGGCGATTCAGCCCCAGCATTTT. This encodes CASSPRGQGAIQPQHF.